One and the same sample provided the 15 T cell receptor beta chains below, sequenced in a study of regulatory T cells in long-lasting Graves disease (dated by TCRdb to the early 2020s). Reading the label with the study, this specimen's time point is: newly diagnosed GD, antithyroid drugs for less than 3 months. RNA was extracted from PBMCs in TRIzol for both TCR sequencing and RNA sequencing. To prepare the library, multiplex PCR was applied. The run used an Illumina HiSeq 4000. To build TCR beta libraries, CDR3 regions were amplified by Arm-PCR using iRepertoire HTBI primers. TCRdb applied fastp at Q25 and MiXCR to the public reads, then kept only in-frame beta chains. Under each unique CDR3 protein, matching rows form one entry showing the most common genes and DNA. This sample comprises 380,000 or so distinct CDR3 sequences, 15% to 20% of them detected only once. Clones ranked in the top ten supply roughly 21% of the sample.

The same sample was also studied in work on T cells in Graves' hyperthyroidism and ophthalmopathy.

The sample was peripheral blood mononuclear cells (PBMCs), taken at new diagnosis, from a patient treated with antithyroid drugs. Receptors originate from a young woman with Graves disease. Donor details come from another sample of the same person, matched by shared clones.

This clonotype was seen repeatedly, ten times or more. The rearrangement joins TRBV3-1 to TRBJ1-1; D not certain. The V gene lost 3 bases and the J gene lost 10 bases, with 6 bases spanning the gap. Germline V gene sequence: CDR1 LGHDT, CDR2 YNNKEL (reference sequence). There are 10 residues in the CDR3. In DNA, the CDR3 is TGTGCCAGCAGCCAGACCAGAGCTTTCTTT. This sequence encodes CASSQTRAFF.

This clonotype came up many times. J is TRBJ1-1 and V is TRBV11-2; D gene uncertain. This CDR3 has 13 residues. Germline V gene data show CDR1 as SGHAT and CDR2 as FQNNGV. Trimming pared 5 bases from V and 1 base from J, leaving 8 bases between. CDR3 in DNA: TGTGCCAGCAGCGTACAGCAGAACACTGAAGCTTTCTTT. Protein product: CASSVQQNTEAFF.

This clonotype showed up many times. The V and J genes are TRBV11-2 and TRBJ2-5; D call uncertain. The CDR3 contains 13 residues. Germline CDR1 reads SGHAT; CDR2 reads FQNNGV. Deletions cut 2 bases from V and 5 bases from J, with 9 bases between. The CDR3 protein is CASSLSSIETQYF. In DNA, the CDR3 is TGTGCCAGCAGCTTATCTAGTATCGAGACCCAGTACTTC.

In regard to this clonotype: This likely reflects a read error, since a far larger clone is one base away. The chain carries TRBV7-9 and TRBJ2-7, with D perhaps matching TRBD2 (6 bases). Trimming removed 7 bases at V and 2 bases at J, with 18 bases between. The CDR3 covers 15 residues. From germline, CDR1 is SEHNR and CDR2 FQNEAQ (reference sequence). CDR3 nucleotides: TGTGCCAGCAACCCGCAGGACTACTCGACCTACGAGCAGTACTTC. Its protein is CASNPQDYSTYEQYF.

The rearrangement joins TRBV11-2 to TRBJ1-2, with a weak D call TRBD1 (5 bases). Deletions cut 5 bases from V and 8 bases from J, with 15 bases between. The CDR3 runs to 13 residues. CDR1 is SGHAT, CDR2 FQNNGV, per germline. CDR3 sequence: CASSPGTGFGYTF. The CDR3 DNA follows: TGTGCCAGCAGCCCTGGGACGGGTTTCGGCTACACCTTC.

This clonotype was observed once. The chain joins TRBV13 to TRBJ2-7, with 11 positions matching TRBD2. CDR3 length: 16 residues. From germline, CDR1 is PRHDT and CDR2 FYEKMQ (reference sequence). V lost 3 bases, J lost 3 bases, and 7 bases stayed unmatched. CDR3 loop: CASSFIAGGPHYEQYF. CDR3 nucleotide sequence: TGTGCCAGCAGCTTTATAGCGGGAGGGCCCCACTACGAGCAGTACTTC.

Ten or more counts support this clonotype. The J gene is TRBJ1-1, the V gene TRBV5-1, with D possibly TRBD1 on 5 matching bases. Germline CDR1 SGHRS, CDR2 YFSETQ. V was trimmed by 1 base and J by 1 base, leaving 11 bases between them. There are 15 residues in the CDR3. Here the CDR3 DNA reads TGCGCCAGCAGCTTGTCAGGGAAGGGGAACACTGAAGCTTTCTTT. Amino acids: CASSLSGKGNTEAFF.

The table lists this clonotype with many counts. This rearrangement joins TRBV3-1 to TRBJ2-1; D may correspond to TRBD1 or TRBD2 (6 bases each). The CDR3 totals 16 residues. From germline, CDR1 is LGHDT and CDR2 YNNKEL (reference sequence). V was pared by 0 bases and J by 4 bases, with 13 bases between. The CDR3 region is CASSQDIGGLYNEQFF. CDR3 nucleotide sequence: TGTGCCAGCAGCCAAGATATCGGGGGCTTGTACAATGAGCAGTTCTTC.

This clonotype was counted at least ten times. The rearrangement joins TRBV11-2 to TRBJ2-3; 8 bases are a match to TRBD2. Germline CDR1 and CDR2: SGHAT and FQNNGV. The trim removed 5 bases at V and 2 bases at J, leaving 6 bases unmatched. The CDR3 loop spans 15 amino acids. CDR3 bases: TGTGCCAGCAGCACATCGGGACTAGACACAGATACGCAGTATTTT. This codes for CASSTSGLDTDTQYF.

This clonotype was seen repeatedly, ten times or more. The V call is TRBV9, the J call TRBJ2-1; tentatively, D is TRBD1 (5 bases). This CDR3 has 12 residues. V lost 2 bases to trimming and J lost 9 bases, with 9 bases between them. Looked up from germline, CDR1 is SGDLS and CDR2 is YYNGEE. CDR3 DNA sequence: TGTGCCAGCAGCGTCCAGGGAAGTGAGCAGTTCTTC. This codes for CASSVQGSEQFF.

This clonotype was detected many times. The V call is TRBV11-2, the J call TRBJ1-4; 12 bases are a match to TRBD1. The CDR3 runs to 16 residues. V was pared by 5 bases and J by 6 bases, with 7 bases of the junction left unmatched. Germline V lookup: CDR1 SGHAT, CDR2 FQNNGV. CDR3 protein: CASSPGTGGAYEKLFF. For the CDR3, the DNA is TGTGCCAGCAGCCCAGGGACAGGGGGCGCATATGAAAAACTGTTTTTT.

This clonotype was counted a few times. The rearrangement uses TRBV14 and TRBJ2-5; the D gene could be TRBD1 or TRBD2 (5 bases each). V lost 0 bases and J 5 bases, leaving 10 bases between the germline ends. Looked up from germline, CDR1 is SGHDN and CDR2 is FVKESK. The CDR3 has 14 amino acids. The CDR3 sequence: CASSQDWGGETQYF. CDR3 coding DNA: TGTGCCAGCAGCCAAGATTGGGGCGGGGAGACCCAGTACTTC.

The chain is built from TRBV6-2 or TRBV6-3 and TRBJ1-2; D not resolved. The CDR3 covers 13 residues. V was shortened by 0 bases and J by 4 bases, with 6 bases between the two germline ends. Germline V gene data show CDR1 as MNHEY and CDR2 as SVGEGT. The DNA for the CDR3 is TGTGCCAGCAGTTACTCGGGCAGCTATGGCTACACCTTC. Translation: CASSYSGSYGYTF.

This clonotype was counted at least ten times. This chain joins TRBV28 and TRBJ1-1; no definite D call. Looked up from germline, CDR1 is MDHEN and CDR2 is SYDVKM. The CDR3 consists of 15 residues. Trimming left V 2 bases short and J 1 base short, with 11 bases between. CDR3 sequence reads: CASSLDWEGNTEAFF. DNA of the CDR3: TGTGCCAGCAGTTTAGATTGGGAGGGGAACACTGAAGCTTTCTTT.

In this sample, this clonotype turned up many times. J is TRBJ1-2 and V is TRBV4-1; perhaps TRBD1 as D (5 bases). Trimming cost V 3 bases and J 0 bases, with 8 bases left between them. This CDR3 contains 14 residues. Germline V gene lookup returns CDR1 MGHRA and CDR2 YSYEKL. CDR3 in amino acids: CASSQGQANYGYTF. In DNA, the CDR3 is TGCGCCAGCAGCCAGGGGCAAGCTAACTATGGCTACACCTTC.